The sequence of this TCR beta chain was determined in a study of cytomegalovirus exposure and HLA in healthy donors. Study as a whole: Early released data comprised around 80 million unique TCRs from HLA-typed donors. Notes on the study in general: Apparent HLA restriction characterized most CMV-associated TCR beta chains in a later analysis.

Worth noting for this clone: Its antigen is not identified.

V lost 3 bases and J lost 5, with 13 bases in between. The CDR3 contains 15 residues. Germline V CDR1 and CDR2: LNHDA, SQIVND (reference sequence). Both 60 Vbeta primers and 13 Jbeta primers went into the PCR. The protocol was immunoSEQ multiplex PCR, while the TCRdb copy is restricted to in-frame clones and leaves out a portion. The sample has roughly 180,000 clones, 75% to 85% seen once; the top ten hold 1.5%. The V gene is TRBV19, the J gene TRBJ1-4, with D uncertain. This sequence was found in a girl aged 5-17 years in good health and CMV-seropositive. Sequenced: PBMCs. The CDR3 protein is CASSIGRRPNEKLFF. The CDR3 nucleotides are TGTGCCAGTAGTATCGGGAGACGGCCCAATGAAAAACTGTTTTTT.